This entry describes one T cell receptor beta chain. This clonotype was seen a few times. Its recognized antigen is unknown. No per-base quality is available; no much larger clone lies one base away. The sample is drawn from a study of response to subunit inactivated influenza vaccine (dated by TCRdb to 2016 to 2018). Turning to the overall study: Deep quantitative profiling of the T cell receptor repertoire was used in the study to follow responses to a trivalent subunit inactivated influenza vaccine.

A distance of 12 bases separates the germline ends of V and J, which lose 5 bases and 10 bases respectively. From the cysteine up to the phenylalanine, the CDR3 has a length of 11 residues. The retained sequence is limited to the CDR3, 33 bases, with the frame set at the first base. Sequences DFQATT (CDR1) and SNEGSKA (CDR2) are obtained from the germline V gene (reference sequence). Libraries were prepared through RT-PCR. Sequencing instrument: Illumina HiSeq 2500. Starting from the raw public reads, TCRdb applied fastp trimming at Q25, assembled clones with MiXCR and retained in-frame beta chains. Every distinct CDR3 protein forms one entry, paired with its most common genes and DNA. The sample yields some 500,000 distinct CDR3 sequences; 10% to 15% were counted once. The ten largest make up around 13% of the sample. What the time point label conveys for this sample: 45 to 50 days after influenza vaccine administration.

General conclusions and limits of the study: The authors suggested that each seasonal influenza vaccination may recruit only a limited number of new T cells.

The clonotype comes from a man aged 50-60 years who received an inactivated influenza vaccine. Donor details come from another sample of the same person, matched by shared clones. The specimen comprised PBMCs from blood, sampled roughly 47 days after vaccination. The chain is encoded by TRBV20-1 joined to TRBJ2-1; the D gene is perhaps TRBD1, on 6 matching bases. The encoded CDR3 is CSASRGLEQFF. The DNA sequence is given as TGCAGTGCTTCCAGGGGTTTGGAGCAGTTCTTC.